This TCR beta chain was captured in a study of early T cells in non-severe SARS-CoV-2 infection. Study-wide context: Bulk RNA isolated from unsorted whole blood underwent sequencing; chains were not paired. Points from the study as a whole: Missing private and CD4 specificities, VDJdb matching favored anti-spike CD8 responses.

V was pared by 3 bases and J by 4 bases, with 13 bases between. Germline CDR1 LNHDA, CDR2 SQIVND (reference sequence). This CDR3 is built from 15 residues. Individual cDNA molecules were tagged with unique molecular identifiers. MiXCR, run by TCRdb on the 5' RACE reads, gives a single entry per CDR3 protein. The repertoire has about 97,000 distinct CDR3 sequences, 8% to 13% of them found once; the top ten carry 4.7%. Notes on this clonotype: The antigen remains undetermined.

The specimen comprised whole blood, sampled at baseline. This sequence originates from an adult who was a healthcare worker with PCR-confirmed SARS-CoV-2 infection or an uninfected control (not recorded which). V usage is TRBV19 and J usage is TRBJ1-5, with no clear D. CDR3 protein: CASSMWRQANQPQHF. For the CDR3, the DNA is TGTGCCAGTAGTATGTGGAGACAAGCTAATCAGCCCCAGCATTTT.